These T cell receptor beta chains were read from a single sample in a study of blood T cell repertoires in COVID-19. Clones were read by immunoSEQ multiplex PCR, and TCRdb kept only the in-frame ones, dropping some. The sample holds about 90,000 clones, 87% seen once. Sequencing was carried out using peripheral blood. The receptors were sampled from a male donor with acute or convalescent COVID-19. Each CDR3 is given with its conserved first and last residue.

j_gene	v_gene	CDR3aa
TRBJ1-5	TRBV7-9	CASSPGGQPQHF
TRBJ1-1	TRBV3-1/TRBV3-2	CASSQRLPGRTGGKNTEAFF
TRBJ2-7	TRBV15	CATSRDLTGYEQYF
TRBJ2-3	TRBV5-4	CASSPSASGRNTDTQYF
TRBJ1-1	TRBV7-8	CASSRSGAGGPNTEAFF
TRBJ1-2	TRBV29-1	CSVEGIGANYGYTF
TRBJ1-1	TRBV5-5	CASSLVLGTGLGNTEAFF
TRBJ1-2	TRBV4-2	CASSQDRGGGGYTF
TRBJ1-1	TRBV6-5	CASSQDLQGYAFF
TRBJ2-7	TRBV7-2	CASSLDRGLYEQYF
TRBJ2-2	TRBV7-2	CASSSPSNTGELFF
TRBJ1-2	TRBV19	CATRTGGNYGYTF
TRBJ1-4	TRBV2	CASSRGQEEKLFF
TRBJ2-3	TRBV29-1	CSVGAPGLHLGITDTQYF
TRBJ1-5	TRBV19	CASRGAGGAEQPQHF
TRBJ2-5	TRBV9	CASSAEDRAEETQYF
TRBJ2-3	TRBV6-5	CASSRDRVDTQYF
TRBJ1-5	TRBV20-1	CSASSGAGGVNQPQHF
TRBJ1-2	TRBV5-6	CASSTGGGYGYTF
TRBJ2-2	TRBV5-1	CASSSGQSNTGELFF
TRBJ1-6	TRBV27	CASSFQAYNSPLHF
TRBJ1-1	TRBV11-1	CASSGTENTEAFF
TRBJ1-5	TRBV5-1	CASSPGAGGQPQHF
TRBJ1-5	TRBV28	CASTPGGARFDQPQHF
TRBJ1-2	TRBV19	CASTLYTGLGYTF
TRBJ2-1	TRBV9	CASSRGPSGGSNEQFF
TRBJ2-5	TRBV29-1	CSVDVEQETQYF
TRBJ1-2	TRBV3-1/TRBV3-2	CASSQGQAYGYTF
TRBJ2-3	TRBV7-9	CASSPAGGPDTQYF
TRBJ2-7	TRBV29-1	CSVEAGRYEQYF
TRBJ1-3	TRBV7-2	CASGRLDSSGNTIYF
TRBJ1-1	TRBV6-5	CAAVKQNTEAFF
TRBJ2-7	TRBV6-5	CASSPAFDRGRETYF
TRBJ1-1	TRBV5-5	CASSGNRVTEAFF
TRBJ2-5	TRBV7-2	CASSPTSAGGKAETQYF
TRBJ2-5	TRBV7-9	CASSLMGPETQYF
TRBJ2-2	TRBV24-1	CATSDTTGYTGELFF
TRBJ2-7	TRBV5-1	CASSDRQGAVREQYF
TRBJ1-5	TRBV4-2	CASSQPGDDQPQHF
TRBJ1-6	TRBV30	CAWSGQGDSPLHF
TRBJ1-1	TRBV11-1	CASSLRGGANTEAFF
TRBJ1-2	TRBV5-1	CASSLSGYGYTF
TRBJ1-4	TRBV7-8	CASSADRGIEKLFF
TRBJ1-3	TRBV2	CASSEATAGGSGNTIYF
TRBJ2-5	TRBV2	CASVAGLAGLQETQYF
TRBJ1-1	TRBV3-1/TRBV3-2	CASSHRGMNTEAFF
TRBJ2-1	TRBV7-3	CATPSAGTGSSSAKFF
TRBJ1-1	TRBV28	CASRGRTEAFF
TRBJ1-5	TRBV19	CASSIRTGGGLYQPQHF
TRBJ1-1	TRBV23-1	CASSQSYCGAFF
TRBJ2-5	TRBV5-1	CASSPDRAETQYF
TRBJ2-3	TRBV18	CASSPGTSLLGTTDTQYF
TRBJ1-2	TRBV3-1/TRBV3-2	CASSQDPGGYGYTF
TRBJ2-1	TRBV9	CASSVSTGTSGNYNEQFF